The clone carrying this T cell receptor beta chain was detected only once. The entry originates in a study of cytomegalovirus exposure and HLA in healthy donors. 13 Jbeta primers and 60 Vbeta primers were used for the PCR. Only in-frame clones appear in the TCRdb table, and some are missing; sequencing was by immunoSEQ multiplex PCR. The sample has 150,000 to 200,000 clones; approximately 82% are singletons. The CDR3 has 17 amino acids. CDR1 MNHEY and CDR2 SMNVEV come from the germline V gene (reference sequence). The V gene end was trimmed by 6 bases and the J gene end by 4 bases; junction bases not matched to a gene: 13.

Sequences were obtained from PBMCs. This receptor was taken from a man aged 50-60 years in good health and CMV-seropositive. The V call is TRBV27, the J call TRBJ2-1; 9 bases line up with TRBD1. CDR3 region: CASSPALLGQGYNEQFF. DNA of the CDR3: TGTGCCAGCAGCCCGGCACTCCTGGGACAGGGTTACAATGAGCAGTTCTTC.